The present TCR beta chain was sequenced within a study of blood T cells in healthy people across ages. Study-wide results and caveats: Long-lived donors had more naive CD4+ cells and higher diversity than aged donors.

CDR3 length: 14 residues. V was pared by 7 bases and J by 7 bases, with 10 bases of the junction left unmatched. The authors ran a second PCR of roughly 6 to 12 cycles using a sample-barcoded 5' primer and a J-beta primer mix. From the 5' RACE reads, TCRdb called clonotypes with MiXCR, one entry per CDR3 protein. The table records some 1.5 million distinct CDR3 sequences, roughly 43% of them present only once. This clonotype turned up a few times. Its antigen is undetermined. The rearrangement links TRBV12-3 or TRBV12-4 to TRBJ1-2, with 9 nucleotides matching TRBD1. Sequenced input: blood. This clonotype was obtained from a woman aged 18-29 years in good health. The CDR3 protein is CASTWGQGGFGYTF. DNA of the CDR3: TGTGCCAGCACTTGGGGACAGGGTGGCTTTGGCTACACCTTC.